The text below deals with one TCR beta chain. After removal of 4 bases from V and 7 bases from J, the junction contained 7 bases not matched to a gene. Germline CDR1 SGHTS, CDR2 YDEGEE. The CDR3 contains 16 residues. Libraries were prepared by immunoSEQ multiplex PCR; TCRdb keeps only in-frame clonotypes and omits some of them. The sample lists roughly 320,000 clones; 86% were seen once. Participants' reported clinical history set cohort assignment. These data originate in a study of blood T cell repertoires in COVID-19. The wider study: The study drew acute and convalescent COVID-19 samples from the United States, Italy and Spain. PBMCs, B-cell-depleted T cells, or T cells provided the cDNA or gDNA that made up the material.

Material for sequencing was PBMCs or T cells enriched from blood (not recorded which). The V call is TRBV5-8, the J call TRBJ2-1; 14 bases map to TRBD2. The sequence was obtained from a young man who had recovered from COVID-19. CDR3 DNA sequence: TGTGCCAGCAGCCCACCGGGACTAGCGGGAGCGAATGAGCAGTTCTTC. Encoded protein: CASSPPGLAGANEQFF.